The rows below give T cell receptor beta chains drawn from one sample of a study of blood T cell repertoires in COVID-19. Sequencing was performed with immunoSEQ multiplex PCR; in TCRdb, only in-frame clones are kept and a portion is missing. The sample has hundreds of thousands of clones, 85% seen once. Material for sequencing was peripheral blood. These receptors came from a human donor in a cohort sampled during active COVID-19. The CDR3 runs from the conserved cysteine through the conserved F or W. The D gene is left open where the match is weak. Clone size is given for some rows only: seen once, a few or many times, or a class if the clone is expanded.

-,-,TRBJ2-1,TRBV9,TGTGCCAGCAACAAAGCGGGCCCCTACAATGAGCAGTTCTTC,CASNKAGPYNEQFF
-,-,TRBJ1-2,TRBV27,TGTGCCAGCAGTCCAATCAGACAGAAAAGGAACTATGGCTACACCTTC,CASSPIRQKRNYGYTF
-,-,TRBJ1-1,TRBV6-5,TGTGCCAGCACCTTGACAGGAAGCGATGAAGCTTTCTTT,CASTLTGSDEAFF
-,once,TRBJ2-3,TRBV19,TGTGCCAGTAGACACAACCGACTAGATAACACAGATACGCAGTATTTT,CASRHNRLDNTDTQYF
-,-,TRBJ2-7,TRBV5-6,TGTGCCAGCAGCCCGAGAGGCCTTTCAACCTACGAGCAGTACTTC,CASSPRGLSTYEQYF
TRBD2,-,TRBJ2-2,TRBV2,TGTGCCAGCAAAAAAAGCGGGGGTAACACCGGGGAGCTGTTTTTT,CASKKSGGNTGELFF
TRBD2,-,TRBJ2-1,TRBV3-1/TRBV3-2,TGTGCCAGCAGCTCAGTAGGGAGGGACTTCCACAATGAGCAGTTCTTC,CASSSVGRDFHNEQFF
-,-,TRBJ1-5,TRBV19,TGTGCCAGTAGAGCTTCGACAGGACGGTATCAGCCCCAGCATTTT,CASRASTGRYQPQHF
-,-,TRBJ1-1,TRBV11-2,TGTGCCAGCAGCTTCAGGGGCAGGGAGTATGAAGCTTTCTTT,CASSFRGREYEAFF
TRBD2,once,TRBJ2-5,TRBV5-1,TGCGCCAGCAGCCGCATGACTAGCGGCCAAGAGACCCAGTACTTC,CASSRMTSGQETQYF
-,-,TRBJ1-1,TRBV11-3,TGTGCCAGCAGCGCCGCAGATAACACTGAAGCTTTCTTT,CASSAADNTEAFF
TRBD2,-,TRBJ2-7,TRBV27,TGTGCCAGCAGTTCCACTAGCGGGGGGGCCTGGGAGCAGTACTTC,CASSSTSGGAWEQYF
TRBD1,-,TRBJ2-7,TRBV7-8,TGTGCCAGCAGCCGCCGAACAGGGGCCTACGAGCAGTACTTC,CASSRRTGAYEQYF
TRBD1,-,TRBJ1-1,TRBV19,TGTGCCAGTAGTCCCCAGGGACAGAGATTGAACACTGAAGCTTTCTTT,CASSPQGQRLNTEAFF
TRBD2,-,TRBJ2-3,TRBV5-1,TGCGCCAGCAGCTTACTAGCGGGGGGGACAGATACGCAGTATTTT,CASSLLAGGTDTQYF
TRBD2,-,TRBJ2-2,TRBV5-1,TGCGCCAGCAGCCCCGAGACTAGCCGGGCCGGGGAGCTGTTTTTT,CASSPETSRAGELFF
-,once,TRBJ1-1,TRBV27,TGTGCCAGCAGTTTACGGGGAACCAACACTGAAGCTTTCTTT,CASSLRGTNTEAFF
-,-,TRBJ2-1,TRBV24-1,TGTGCCACCAGTGATGGTCACTCCTCCAATGAGCAGTTCTTC,CATSDGHSSNEQFF
-,-,TRBJ1-1,TRBV12-3/TRBV12-4,TGTGCCAGCAGTTTAGAGGGGGTAACTGAAGCTTTCTTT,CASSLEGVTEAFF
TRBD1,-,TRBJ1-2,TRBV18,TGTGCCAGCTCATCTCAATTGATGACAGGGGGCTATGGCTACACCTTC,CASSSQLMTGGYGYTF
TRBD1,-,TRBJ1-5,TRBV7-2,TGTGCCAGCAGCTCTCCGGGACAGGGTTTCTCTCAGCCCCAGCATTTT,CASSSPGQGFSQPQHF
-,-,TRBJ2-1,TRBV5-5,TGTGCCAGCAGCTCTAGAGGCATTGAGCAGTTCTTC,CASSSRGIEQFF
TRBD1,-,TRBJ2-7,TRBV6-2/TRBV6-3,TGTGCCAGCAGTTACCGGGGACAGTCTGGAGAGCAGTACTTC,CASSYRGQSGEQYF
TRBD2,-,TRBJ2-1,TRBV4-2,TGTGCCAGCAGCACCAGACCTCAGAGCGGGGGGTCCTACAATGAGCAGTTCTTC,CASSTRPQSGGSYNEQFF
TRBD1,-,TRBJ1-5,TRBV19,TGTGCCAGTAGTCCTAGGGGGCGATTTCAGCCCCAGCATTTT,CASSPRGRFQPQHF
-,-,TRBJ1-1,TRBV10-3,TGTGCCATCAGTACCGGGTTTGAAGCTTTCTTT,CAISTGFEAFF
TRBD1,-,TRBJ2-2,TRBV27,TGTGCCAGCAGAGGGACAGTATTATCCGGGGAGCTGTTTTTT,CASRGTVLSGELFF
-,-,TRBJ1-4,TRBV18,TGTGCCAGCTCACCTATTCGATCTAGGGAAAAACTGTTTTTT,CASSPIRSREKLFF
TRBD2,-,TRBJ2-2,TRBV30,TGTGCCTGGAGCGGAGCGGGGGGGCCGACCGGGGAGCTGTTTTTT,CAWSGAGGPTGELFF
-,-,TRBJ1-2,TRBV6-5,TGTGCCAGCGGACCAATAACAGGGAAGGGCTACACCTTC,CASGPITGKGYTF
-,-,TRBJ1-6,TRBV10-3,TGTGCCATCAGAGATGTCGAGAATTCACCCCTCCACTTT,CAIRDVENSPLHF
-,-,TRBJ1-3,TRBV19,TGTGCCAGTAGTGGCCGCAGAAACACCATATATTTT,CASSGRRNTIYF
-,-,TRBJ1-2,TRBV10-1,TGCGCCAGCCAGGACTATGGCTACACCTTC,CASQDYGYTF
TRBD1,-,TRBJ2-1,TRBV29-1,TGCAGTACAGACCCTGACAGGGGTCCCAATGAGCAGTTCTTC,CSTDPDRGPNEQFF
TRBD2,-,TRBJ2-3,TRBV18,TGTGCCAGCTCACCCATTACGGGGGGGGGCGCAGATACGCAGTATTTT,CASSPITGGGADTQYF
-,-,TRBJ2-1,TRBV5-1,TGCGCCAGCAGCGTGGACTCTGAGCAGTTCTTC,CASSVDSEQFF
TRBD1,-,TRBJ1-1,TRBV7-9,TGTGCCAGCAGCTTAGAGGACAGGGGGCTAAACACTGAAGCTTTCTTT,CASSLEDRGLNTEAFF
-,-,TRBJ1-6,TRBV6-5,TGTGCCAGCATGGGTAGGAGGAACTTTTCACCCCTCCACTTT,CASMGRRNFSPLHF
-,-,TRBJ2-7,TRBV10-2,TGCGCCAGCGAAGAGGGCCGTAGGACCTACGAGCAGTACTTC,CASEEGRRTYEQYF
-,-,TRBJ2-3,TRBV2,TGTGCCAGCGAACGGGAATTCACGCAGTATTTT,CASEREFTQYF
-,once,TRBJ2-3,TRBV24-1,TGTGCCACCAGTGAACAGGCCACAGATACGCAGTATTTT,CATSEQATDTQYF